This passage covers 10 T cell receptor beta chains from one sample sequenced in a study of Ad26.COV2.S vaccination and SARS-CoV-2 variants (dated by TCRdb to about 2021). Library method: the immunoSEQ multiplex PCR assay. TCRdb took over this immuneACCESS table, retaining in-frame rearrangements with V and J assigned. Such tables are incomplete; in checked studies, under half of the missing clones stem from an unresolved V gene, and the remainder is unexplained. Across this sample there are 300,000 to 400,000 clones, with roughly nine tenths seen only once. 4.5% to 7% of the sample belongs to the ten largest clones. The treatment or condition tag for this specimen amounts to: around 19 received Ad26.COV2.S at low or high dose, single or two shots; roughly five received placebo; per-sample allocation not given. Repertoires of vaccine and placebo recipients were sequenced from samples taken on day 63 after the first injection.

The starting material was peripheral blood, obtained in a trial of Ad26.COV2.S vaccine versus placebo. The origin of the receptors is a person aged 18-65 years who received the Ad26.COV2.S COVID-19 vaccine or a placebo.

The genes are TRBV6-2 or TRBV6-3 and TRBJ2-1; 10 bases fit TRBD2. This CDR3 spans 15 amino acids. The J segment lost 6 bases and the V segment lost 4 bases, leaving 6 bases of the junction unmatched. CDR1 MNHEY and CDR2 SVGEGT come from the germline V gene. The chain's CDR3 is CASSSSSGGINEQFF. The CDR3 bases are TGTGCCAGCAGTTCGTCTAGCGGGGGAATCAATGAGCAGTTCTTC.

The rearrangement links TRBV7-2 to TRBJ2-2, with D possibly being TRBD1 (6 bases). Germline assignment: CDR1 SGHTA and CDR2 FQGNSA. V lost 2 bases, J lost 2 bases, and 15 bases lay in between. The CDR3 sequence is 17 residues long. The CDR3 DNA follows: TGTGCCAGCAGCTTATATGGGGGCGGACATAACACCGGGGAGCTGTTTTTT. This encodes CASSLYGGGHNTGELFF.

The rearrangement links TRBV4-3 to TRBJ1-1, with a weak D call TRBD1 (6 bases). Germline V lookup: CDR1 LGHNA, CDR2 YSLEER. V lost 0 bases and J 10 bases, leaving 12 bases between the germline ends. The CDR3 runs to 13 residues. In nucleotides, the CDR3 is TGCGCCAGCAGCCAAGATGAAGGGGGGGGAGCTTTCTTT. Its protein product is CASSQDEGGGAFF.

This clone was detected once. Written as DNA, the CDR3 is TGTGCCAGCAGCCAAGATCAATGGGGTGAGGAGCAGTACTTC. Protein: CASSQDQWGEEQYF. The J gene is TRBJ2-7, the V gene TRBV3-1 (or the pseudogene TRBV3-2); D gene unclear. The germline V gene encodes CDR1 LGHDT and CDR2 YNNKEL (reference sequence). V shed 0 bases and J shed 7 bases, with 13 bases lying between them. The CDR3 is 14 amino acids.

The chain couples TRBV19 to TRBJ1-5; D possibly corresponds to TRBD1 (6 bases). V lost 7 bases to trimming and J lost 0 bases, with 13 bases between them. This CDR3 comprises 15 residues. Germline CDR1 LNHDA, CDR2 SQIVND (reference sequence). The CDR3 DNA reads TGTGCCAGTACCACGCTACAGGGTAGCAATCAGCCCCAGCATTTT. It codes for CASTTLQGSNQPQHF.

This rearrangement joins TRBV7-9 to TRBJ2-5, with unresolved D. Trimming pared 3 bases from V and 4 bases from J, leaving 27 bases between. The CDR3 has 19 residues. The V gene's germline CDR1 is SEHNR and CDR2 FQNEAQ (reference sequence). In nucleotides, the CDR3 is TGTGCCAGCAGCTTTATTCAGGCGGTCTACCCGATAGGGCGAGAGACCCAGTACTTC. This gives the protein CASSFIQAVYPIGRETQYF. The entire variable domain, with the rest obtained from reference TRBV7-9 and TRBJ2-5, is as follows: DTGVSQNPRHKITKRGQNVTFRCDPISEHNRLYWYRQTLGQGPEFLTYFQNEAQLEKSRLLSDRFSAERPKGSFSTLEIQRTEQGDSAMYLCASSFIQAVYPIGRETQYFGPGTRLLVL.

V usage is TRBV19 and J usage is TRBJ1-1, with 7 nucleotides matching TRBD1. With V trimmed by 7 bases and J by 0 bases, 2 bases remained unmatched. The germline V gene encodes CDR1 LNHDA and CDR2 SQIVND (reference sequence). The CDR3 runs 13 residues. This CDR3 is CASTDRVNTEAFF. In DNA form, the CDR3 reads TGTGCCAGTACCGACAGGGTGAACACTGAAGCTTTCTTT.

The chain combines TRBV5-4 with TRBJ1-1; D remains ambiguous. CDR1 and CDR2 from the germline V gene are SGHNT and YYREEE (reference sequence). Trimming took off 5 bases at V and 1 base at J, with 9 bases between the two ends. The CDR3 contains 13 residues. In DNA, the CDR3 is TGTGCCAGCAGGACATCAGCGAACACTGAAGCTTTCTTT. Residues: CASRTSANTEAFF.

The CDR3 reads CASSPQGGLGSEQYF. CDR3 in DNA: TGTGCCAGCAGTCCTCAGGGAGGTCTGGGAAGCGAGCAGTACTTC. The chain is built from TRBV7-9 and TRBJ2-7; possibly TRBD2 for D (6 bases). The V end lost 6 bases, the J end lost 6 bases, and 21 bases lay between the germline ends. CDR3 size: 15 residues. Germline CDR1 SEHNR, CDR2 FQNEAQ (reference sequence).

The CDR3: CASSLRSGLNTEAFF. The CDR3, as DNA: TGTGCCAGCAGCTTAAGATCGGGCTTGAACACTGAAGCTTTCTTT. J is TRBJ1-1 and V is TRBV7-9; D call uncertain. The length of the CDR3 is 15 residues. The germline gives CDR1 SEHNR, CDR2 FQNEAQ (reference sequence). The V end was cut by 2 bases, the J end by 0 bases, with 10 bases between. The variable domain in full, with the rest retrieved from reference TRBV7-9 and TRBJ1-1, is DTGVSQNPRHKITKRGQNVTFRCDPISEHNRLYWYRQTLGQGPEFLTYFQNEAQLEKSRLLSDRFSAERPKGSFSTLEIQRTEQGDSAMYLCASSLRSGLNTEAFFGQGTRLTVV.